This T cell receptor (beta chain) was profiled in a study of OX40 agonist ivuxolimab in advanced cancers. Study in general: Cohort: about 80% men, mean age approximately 66, aged about 20 to 79. There were three patients with partial responses, one having hepatocellular carcinoma and two cutaneous melanoma.

The table came from immunoSEQ multiplex PCR; TCRdb's copy has only in-frame clones and leaves some out. The sample includes nearly 80,000 clones, roughly 86% of them seen just once. V was cut by 4 bases and J by 5 bases, with 14 bases left in between. Germline assignment: CDR1 SGHTA and CDR2 FQGNSA. The CDR3 has 14 residues. The receptor was derived from an adult with an advanced solid tumor such as melanoma, head and neck, liver or kidney cancer. The chain joins TRBV7-2 to TRBJ1-2; the D gene is possibly TRBD1 (6 bases). Sequenced material: CD4+ or CD8+ T cells sorted from blood, taken in a trial of the OX40 agonist ivuxolimab. Here the CDR3 reads CASSSPGEAYGYTF. DNA of the CDR3: TGTGCCAGCAGCTCCCCAGGGGAAGCGTATGGCTACACCTTC. The entire variable domain, with the rest obtained from reference TRBV7-2 and TRBJ1-2, is as follows: GAGVSQSPSNKVTEKGKDVELRCDPISGHTALYWYRQSLGQGLEFLIYFQGNSAPDKSGLPSDRFSAERTGGSVSTLTIQRTQQEDSAVYLCASSSPGEAYGYTFGSGTRLTVV.